What follows is one T cell receptor beta chain and its context. This clone's antigen is unknown. These data are taken from a study of monozygotic twins with inflammatory bowel disease (dated by TCRdb to the late 2010s). Background on the whole study: The complete study included about 28 monozygotic twin pairs: 19 IBD-discordant Danish pairs and nine German pairs, of which four were IBD-concordant and five were IBD-discordant. The search for disease-associated traits relied mainly on comparing IBD patients with their genetically identical healthy co-twins within discordant pairs. Each individual had, on average, about 151 000 unique TCRalpha sequences and 181 000 unique TCRbeta sequences available for analysis. What the study reported, not specific to this receptor: Because patients were on differing immunosuppressive treatments, the repertoires may have picked up extra background noise and inter-individual variability. No single strong signal or clonotype linked to IBD turned up in the results, so the idea that one exists was not supported. Fewer clonotypes were shared with other individuals by IBD patients than by healthy twins, most markedly in patients showing signs of disease activity. A decrease in TCRbeta repertoire diversity, as measured by inverse Simpson index, was observed in IBD patients compared with their healthy co-twins. No difference in repertoire similarity was observed between concordant and discordant twins, possibly owing to limited statistical power. The analysis was unable to tell different T cell subtypes apart.

From the cysteine through the phenylalanine, the CDR3 covers 15 amino acids. This entry has no DNA. Library generation was performed with 5' RACE. Preparation of each TCR library used 3,500 to 4,500 ng of total RNA. For each sample, cDNA synthesis was carried out in eight separate reactions using SMARTScribe reverse transcriptase. During cDNA synthesis, template switching introduced unique molecular identifiers that contained a 6-nucleotide sample barcode. Two nested PCRs of roughly 16 and 10 cycles amplified the TCRalpha and TCRbeta cDNA, and bead purification followed each PCR. Before amplification, the cDNA was treated with uracil DNA-glycosylase and purified using the QIAquick PCR purification kit. The second PCR was the step at which Illumina TruSeq-compatible adapters and sample-specific barcodes were added. Library quality and concentration were checked on TapeStation and Qubit, and libraries were pooled at 5 to 6.5 ng each. Sequencing of pooled libraries was carried out on an Illumina HiSeq2500 single-index Rapid Run using 2 x 100 bp reads and custom sequencing primers. The published analysis was carried out like this. PCR and sequencing errors were corrected by UMI-based consensus assembly using MiGEC version 1.2.6. MiXCR version 2.1.1 was used for V(D)J alignment, clonotype assembly and CDR3 extraction. To normalise gene usage, clonotype sharing and MAIT/NKT TCR abundance, the analysis used the top 1000, 10 000 and 20 000 clonotypes per sample. After downsampling to 27 000 UMIs, diversity was calculated as the inverse Simpson index using the vegan R package. Paired Mann-Whitney U tests on discordant twin pairs were used, with Benjamini-Hochberg multiple-testing correction. After TCRdb reprocessed the reads, each CDR3 protein sequence was kept as one row, without DNA. The V and J calls follow TCRdb's processing rather than the paper's. The sample's own table lists some 440,000 distinct CDR3 sequences. The leading ten clones occupy 2% to 2.5% of the sample.

From each donor, a roughly 2.5 ml peripheral blood sample was collected into PAXgene tubes and stored at -80 degrees C. Without T cell sorting, total RNA was isolated from whole blood using the PAXgene blood miRNA kit on an automated QIAcube. Peripheral blood from monozygotic twin pairs concordant or discordant for inflammatory bowel disease was subjected to deep TCRalpha and TCRbeta repertoire profiling with unique molecular barcoding. Smoking habits were recorded for all twin pairs, with individuals classified as current, former or never smokers. The V and J genes are TRBV12-3 or TRBV12-4 and TRBJ2-1; TCRdb names TRBD2, which stays unverified in the absence of DNA. Sequencing was performed on blood. The clonotype comes from a human donor with ulcerative colitis or Crohn's disease, or a healthy co-twin of an affected twin (not recorded which). The CDR3 region has the sequence CASSRSGTSHNEQFF.